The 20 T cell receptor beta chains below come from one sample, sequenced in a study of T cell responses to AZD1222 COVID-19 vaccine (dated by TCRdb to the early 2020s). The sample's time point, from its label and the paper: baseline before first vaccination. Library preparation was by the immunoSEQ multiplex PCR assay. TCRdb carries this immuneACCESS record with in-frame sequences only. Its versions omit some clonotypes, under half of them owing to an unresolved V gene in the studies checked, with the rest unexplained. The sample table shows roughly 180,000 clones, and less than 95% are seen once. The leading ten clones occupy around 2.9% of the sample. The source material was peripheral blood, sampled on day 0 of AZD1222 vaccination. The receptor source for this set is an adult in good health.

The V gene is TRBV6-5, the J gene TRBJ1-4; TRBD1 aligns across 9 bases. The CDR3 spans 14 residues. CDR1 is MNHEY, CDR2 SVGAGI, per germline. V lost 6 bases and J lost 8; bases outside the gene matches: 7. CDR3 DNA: TGTGCCAGCAGGTTACAGGGGGCGCGGGAAAAACTGTTTTTT. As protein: CASRLQGAREKLFF.

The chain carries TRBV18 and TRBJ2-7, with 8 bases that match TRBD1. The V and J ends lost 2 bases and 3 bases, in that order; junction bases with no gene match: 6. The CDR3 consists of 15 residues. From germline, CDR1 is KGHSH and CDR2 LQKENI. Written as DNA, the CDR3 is TGTGCCAGCTCACCAGCAGACAGGGGATTCTACGAGCAGTACTTC. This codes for CASSPADRGFYEQYF.

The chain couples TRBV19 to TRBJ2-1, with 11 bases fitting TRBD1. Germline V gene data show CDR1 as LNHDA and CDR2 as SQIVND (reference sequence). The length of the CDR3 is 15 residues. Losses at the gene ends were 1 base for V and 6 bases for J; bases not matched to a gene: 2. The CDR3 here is CASSIVGQGGNEQFF. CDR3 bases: TGTGCCAGTAGTATAGTGGGACAGGGGGGCAATGAGCAGTTCTTC.

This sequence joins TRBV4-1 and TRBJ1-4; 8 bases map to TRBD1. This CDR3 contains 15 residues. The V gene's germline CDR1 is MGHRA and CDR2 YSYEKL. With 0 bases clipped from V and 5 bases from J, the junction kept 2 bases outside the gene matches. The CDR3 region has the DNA TGCGCCAGCAGCCAAGAGGGGACAGGAAATGAAAAACTGTTTTTT. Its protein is CASSQEGTGNEKLFF.

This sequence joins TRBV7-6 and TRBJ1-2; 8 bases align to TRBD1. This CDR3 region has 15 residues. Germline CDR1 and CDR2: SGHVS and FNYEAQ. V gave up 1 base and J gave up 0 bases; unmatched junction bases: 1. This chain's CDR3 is CASSLGTGTNYGYTF. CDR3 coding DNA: TGTGCCAGCAGCTTAGGGACAGGGACTAACTATGGCTACACCTTC.

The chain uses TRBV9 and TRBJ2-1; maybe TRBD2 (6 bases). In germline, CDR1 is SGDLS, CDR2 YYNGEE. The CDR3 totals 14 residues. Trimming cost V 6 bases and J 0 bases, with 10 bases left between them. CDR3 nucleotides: TGTGCCAGCACGGCGGGGAGCTCCTACAATGAGCAGTTCTTC. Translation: CASTAGSSYNEQFF.

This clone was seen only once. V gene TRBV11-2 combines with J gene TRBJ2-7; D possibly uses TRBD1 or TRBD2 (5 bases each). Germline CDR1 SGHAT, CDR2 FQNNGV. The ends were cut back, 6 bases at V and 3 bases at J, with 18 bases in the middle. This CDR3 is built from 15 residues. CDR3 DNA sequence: TGTGCCAGCAGTTCAGTGAGGGGATCGGTCTACGAGCAGTACTTC. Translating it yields CASSSVRGSVYEQYF.

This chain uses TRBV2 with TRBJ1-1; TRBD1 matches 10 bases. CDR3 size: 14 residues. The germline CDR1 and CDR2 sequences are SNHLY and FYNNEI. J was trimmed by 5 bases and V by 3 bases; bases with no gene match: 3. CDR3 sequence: CASSDRTGGTEAFF. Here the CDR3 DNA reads TGTGCCAGCAGTGACCGGACAGGGGGTACTGAAGCTTTCTTT.

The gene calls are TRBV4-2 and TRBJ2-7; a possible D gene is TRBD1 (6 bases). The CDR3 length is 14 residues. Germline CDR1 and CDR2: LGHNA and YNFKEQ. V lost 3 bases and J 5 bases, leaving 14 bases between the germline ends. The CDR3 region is CASSQNTGFHEQYF. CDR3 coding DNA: TGTGCCAGCAGCCAGAACACAGGGTTCCACGAGCAGTACTTC.

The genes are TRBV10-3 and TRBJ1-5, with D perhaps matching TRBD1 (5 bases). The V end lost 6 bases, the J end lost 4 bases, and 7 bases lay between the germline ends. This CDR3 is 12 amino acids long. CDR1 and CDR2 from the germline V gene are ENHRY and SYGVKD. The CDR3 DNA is TGTGCCATCAGGGAGGGGAATCAGCCCCAGCATTTT. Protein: CAIREGNQPQHF.

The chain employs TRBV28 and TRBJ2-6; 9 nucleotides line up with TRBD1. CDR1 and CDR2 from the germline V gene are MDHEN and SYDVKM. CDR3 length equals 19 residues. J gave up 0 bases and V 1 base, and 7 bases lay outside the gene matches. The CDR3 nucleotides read TGTGCCAGCAGTTTATCCCTCGGGACAGGGAGCTCTGGGGCCAACGTCCTGACTTTC. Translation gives CASSLSLGTGSSGANVLTF.

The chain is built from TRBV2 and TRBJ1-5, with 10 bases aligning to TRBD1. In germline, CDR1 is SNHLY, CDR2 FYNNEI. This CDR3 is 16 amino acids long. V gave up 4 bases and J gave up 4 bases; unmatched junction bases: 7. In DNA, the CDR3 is TGTGCCAGCAGTGCAGACAGGGGGCTCTCAAATCAGCCCCAGCATTTT. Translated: CASSADRGLSNQPQHF.

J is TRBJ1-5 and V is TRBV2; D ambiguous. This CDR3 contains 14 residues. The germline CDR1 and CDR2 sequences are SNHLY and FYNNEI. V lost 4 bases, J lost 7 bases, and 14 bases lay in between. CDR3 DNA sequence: TGTGCCAGCAGTGGTGAGGGAATAGGGCAGCCCCAGCATTTT. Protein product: CASSGEGIGQPQHF. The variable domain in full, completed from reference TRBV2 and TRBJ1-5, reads EPEVTQTPSHQVTQMGQEVILRCVPISNHLYFYWYRQILGQKVEFLVSFYNNEISEKSEIFDDQFSVERPDGSNFTLKIRSTKLEDSAMYFCASSGEGIGQPQHFGDGTRLSIL.

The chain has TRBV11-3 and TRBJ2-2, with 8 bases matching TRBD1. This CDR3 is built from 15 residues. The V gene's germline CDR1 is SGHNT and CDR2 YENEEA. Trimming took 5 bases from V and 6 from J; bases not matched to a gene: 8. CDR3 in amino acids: CASSPTGGRAGELFF. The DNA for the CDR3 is TGTGCCAGCAGCCCAACAGGGGGTCGGGCCGGGGAGCTGTTTTTT.

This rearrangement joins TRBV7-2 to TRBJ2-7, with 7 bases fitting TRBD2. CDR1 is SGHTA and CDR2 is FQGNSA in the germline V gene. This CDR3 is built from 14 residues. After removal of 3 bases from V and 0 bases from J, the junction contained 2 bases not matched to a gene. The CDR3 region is CASSLSGVSYEQYF. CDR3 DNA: TGTGCCAGCAGCTTGAGCGGGGTCTCCTACGAGCAGTACTTC.

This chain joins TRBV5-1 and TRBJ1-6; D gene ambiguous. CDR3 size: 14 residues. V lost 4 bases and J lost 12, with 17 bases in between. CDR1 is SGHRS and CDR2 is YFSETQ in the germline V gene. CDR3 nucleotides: TGCGCCAGCAGCGCCACGATGCCACAAGAACCCCTCCACTTT. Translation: CASSATMPQEPLHF.

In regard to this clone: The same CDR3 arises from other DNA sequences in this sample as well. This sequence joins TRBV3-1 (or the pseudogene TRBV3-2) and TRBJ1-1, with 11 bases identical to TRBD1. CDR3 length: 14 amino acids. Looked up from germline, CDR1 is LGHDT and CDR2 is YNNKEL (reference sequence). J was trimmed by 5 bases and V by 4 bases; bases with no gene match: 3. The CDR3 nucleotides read TGTGCCAGCAGCCCCGGGACAGGGGGAACTGAAGCTTTCTTT. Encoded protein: CASSPGTGGTEAFF.

CDR3 sequence (DNA): TGCGCCAGCAGCCAAGAGGGCGCTTCCAGAGATACGCAGTATTTT. It specifies CASSQEGASRDTQYF. This sequence joins TRBV4-1 and TRBJ2-3; unclear D gene. Germline CDR1 and CDR2: MGHRA and YSYEKL. Trimming left V 0 bases short and J 5 bases short, with 12 bases between. The CDR3 sequence is 15 residues long.

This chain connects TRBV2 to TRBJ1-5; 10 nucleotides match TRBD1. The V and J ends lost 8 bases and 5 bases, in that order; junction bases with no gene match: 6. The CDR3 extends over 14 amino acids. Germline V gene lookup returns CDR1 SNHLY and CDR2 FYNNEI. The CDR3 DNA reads TGTGCCAGCGGGGGGACAGGGGCCGATCAGCCCCAGCATTTT. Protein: CASGGTGADQPQHF. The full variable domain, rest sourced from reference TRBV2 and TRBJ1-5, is EPEVTQTPSHQVTQMGQEVILRCVPISNHLYFYWYRQILGQKVEFLVSFYNNEISEKSEIFDDQFSVERPDGSNFTLKIRSTKLEDSAMYFCASGGTGADQPQHFGDGTRLSIL.

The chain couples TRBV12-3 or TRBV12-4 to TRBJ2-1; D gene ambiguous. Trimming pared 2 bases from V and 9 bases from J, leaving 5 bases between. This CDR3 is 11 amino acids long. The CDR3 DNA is TGTGCCAGCAGTTTACAGCTTGAGCAGTTCTTC. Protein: CASSLQLEQFF.